This T cell receptor (beta chain) is drawn from a study of cytomegalovirus exposure and HLA in healthy donors. There are a few counts of this clone. As yet, its antigen is unknown. It was with 60 Vbeta and 13 Jbeta primers that the PCR ran. Method: immunoSEQ multiplex PCR; TCRdb's copy keeps in-frame clones and lacks some. Of 70,000 to 100,000 clones in the sample, about 80% were seen once. This CDR3 contains 13 residues. The germline gives CDR1 SEHNR, CDR2 FQNEAQ (reference sequence). Study observations and caveats: Researchers reported in a later analysis that common viral pathogens appeared linked to several top clusters.

The chain employs TRBV7-9 and TRBJ2-5, with TRBD1 matching 7 bases. The tail of the sequence fits TRBJ2-7 better, so the J call may be wrong. This sequence originates from a man aged 50-60 years in good health and CMV-seropositive. What was sequenced was PBMCs. This chain's CDR3 is CASSARGSYEQYF. The CDR3 nucleotides are TGTGCCAGCAGCGCCAGGGGGAGCTACGAGCAGTACTTC.